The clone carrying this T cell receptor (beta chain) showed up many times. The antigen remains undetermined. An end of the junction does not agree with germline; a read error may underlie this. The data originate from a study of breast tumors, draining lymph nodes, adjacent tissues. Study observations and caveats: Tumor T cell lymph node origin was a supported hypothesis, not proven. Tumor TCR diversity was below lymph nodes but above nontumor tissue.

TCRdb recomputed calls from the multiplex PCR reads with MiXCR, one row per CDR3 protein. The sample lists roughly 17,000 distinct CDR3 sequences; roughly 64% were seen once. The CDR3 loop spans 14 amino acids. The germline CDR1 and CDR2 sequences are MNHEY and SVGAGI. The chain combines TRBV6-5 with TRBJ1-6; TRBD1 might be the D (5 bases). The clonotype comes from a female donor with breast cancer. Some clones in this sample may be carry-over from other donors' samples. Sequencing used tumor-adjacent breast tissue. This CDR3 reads CASSHSGSNSPLHF. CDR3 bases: TGTGCCAGCAGTCACTCAGGGAGTAATTCACCCCTCCACTTT.